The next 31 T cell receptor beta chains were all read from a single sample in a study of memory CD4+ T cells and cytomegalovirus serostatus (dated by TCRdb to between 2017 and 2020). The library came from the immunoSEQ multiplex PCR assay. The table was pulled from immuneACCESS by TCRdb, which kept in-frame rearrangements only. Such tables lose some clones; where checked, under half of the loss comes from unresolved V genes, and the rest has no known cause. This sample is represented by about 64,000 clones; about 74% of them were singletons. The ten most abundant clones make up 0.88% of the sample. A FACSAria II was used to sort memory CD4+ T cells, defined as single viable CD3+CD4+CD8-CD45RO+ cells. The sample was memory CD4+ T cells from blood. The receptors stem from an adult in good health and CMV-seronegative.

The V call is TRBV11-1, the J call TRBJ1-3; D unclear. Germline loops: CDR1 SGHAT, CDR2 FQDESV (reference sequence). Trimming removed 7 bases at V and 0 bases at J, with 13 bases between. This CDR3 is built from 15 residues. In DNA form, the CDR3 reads TGTGCCAGCACCCCCTGGGCCGACTCTGGAAACACCATATATTTT. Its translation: CASTPWADSGNTIYF.

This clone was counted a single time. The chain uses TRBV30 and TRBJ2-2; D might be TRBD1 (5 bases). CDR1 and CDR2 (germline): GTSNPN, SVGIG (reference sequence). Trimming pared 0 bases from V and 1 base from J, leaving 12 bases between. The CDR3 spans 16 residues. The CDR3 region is CAWSVLGQGNTGELFF. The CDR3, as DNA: TGTGCCTGGAGTGTACTTGGGCAGGGGAACACCGGGGAGCTGTTTTTT.

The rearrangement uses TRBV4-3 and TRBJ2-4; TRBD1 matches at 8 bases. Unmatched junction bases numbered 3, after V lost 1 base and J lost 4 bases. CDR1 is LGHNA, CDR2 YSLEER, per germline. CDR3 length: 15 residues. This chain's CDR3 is CASSQGGQAKNIQYF. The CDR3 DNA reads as TGCGCCAGCAGCCAAGGGGGACAGGCTAAAAACATTCAGTACTTC.

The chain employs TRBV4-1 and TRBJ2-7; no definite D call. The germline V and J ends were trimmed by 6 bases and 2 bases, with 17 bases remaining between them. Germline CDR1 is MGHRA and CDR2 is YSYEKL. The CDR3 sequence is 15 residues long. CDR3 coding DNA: TGCGCCAGCAGTTCAGACAACGAACGACCCTACGAGCAGTACTTC. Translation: CASSSDNERPYEQYF.

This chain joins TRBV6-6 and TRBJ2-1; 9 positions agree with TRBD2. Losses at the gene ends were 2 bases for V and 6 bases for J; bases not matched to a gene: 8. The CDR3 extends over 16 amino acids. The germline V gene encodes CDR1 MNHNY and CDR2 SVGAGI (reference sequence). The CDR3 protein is CASSYLETSGINEQFF. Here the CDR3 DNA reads TGTGCCAGCAGTTACCTGGAGACTAGCGGAATCAATGAGCAGTTCTTC.

The CDR3 coding sequence is TGTGCCAGCAGCTTAGGGGTAACTAATGAAAAACTGTTTTTT. This translates into CASSLGVTNEKLFF. J is TRBJ1-4 and V is TRBV5-6, with D possibly being TRBD1 (5 bases). Germline V lookup: CDR1 SGHDT, CDR2 YYEEEE. The V end lost 2 bases, the J end lost 1 base, and 6 bases lay between the germline ends. There are 14 residues in the CDR3. Drawing the rest from reference TRBV5-6 and TRBJ1-4, the complete variable domain is DAGVTQSPTHLIKTRGQQVTLRCSPKSGHDTVSWYQQALGQGPQFIFQYYEEEERQRGNFPDRFSGHQFPNYSSELNVNALLLGDSALYLCASSLGVTNEKLFFGSGTQLSVL.

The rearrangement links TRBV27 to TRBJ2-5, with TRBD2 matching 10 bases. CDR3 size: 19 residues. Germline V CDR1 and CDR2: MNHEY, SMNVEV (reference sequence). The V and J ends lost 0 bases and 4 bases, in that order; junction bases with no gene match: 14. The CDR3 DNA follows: TGTGCCAGCAGTTTATCGAAGGCTAGCGGGAGTTTCAGGAGAGAGACCCAGTACTTC. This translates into CASSLSKASGSFRRETQYF.

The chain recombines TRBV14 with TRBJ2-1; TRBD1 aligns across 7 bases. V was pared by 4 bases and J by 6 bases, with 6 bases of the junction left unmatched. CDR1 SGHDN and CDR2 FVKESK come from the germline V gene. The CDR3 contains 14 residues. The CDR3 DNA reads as TGTGCCAGCAGCCGGGGACAGTCCCTCAATGAGCAGTTCTTC. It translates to CASSRGQSLNEQFF.

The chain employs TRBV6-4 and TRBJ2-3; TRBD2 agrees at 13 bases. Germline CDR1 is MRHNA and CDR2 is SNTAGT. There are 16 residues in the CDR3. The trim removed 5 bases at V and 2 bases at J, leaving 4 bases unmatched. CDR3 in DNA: TGTGCCAGCAGTCGGACTAGCGGGGGACTCACAGATACGCAGTATTTT. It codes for CASSRTSGGLTDTQYF.

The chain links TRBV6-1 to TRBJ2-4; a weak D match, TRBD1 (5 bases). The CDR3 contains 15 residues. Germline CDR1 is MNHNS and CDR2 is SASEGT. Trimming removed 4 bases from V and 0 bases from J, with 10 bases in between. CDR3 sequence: CASSVQGIAKNIQYF. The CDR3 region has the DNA TGTGCCAGCAGTGTCCAGGGAATAGCCAAAAACATTCAGTACTTC.

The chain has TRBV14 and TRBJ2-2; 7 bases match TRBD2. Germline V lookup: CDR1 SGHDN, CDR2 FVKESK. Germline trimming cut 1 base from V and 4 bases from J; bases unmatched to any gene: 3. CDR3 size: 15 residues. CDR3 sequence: CASSQVRTSTGELFF. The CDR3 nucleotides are TGTGCCAGCAGCCAAGTGCGGACTAGCACCGGGGAGCTGTTTTTT.

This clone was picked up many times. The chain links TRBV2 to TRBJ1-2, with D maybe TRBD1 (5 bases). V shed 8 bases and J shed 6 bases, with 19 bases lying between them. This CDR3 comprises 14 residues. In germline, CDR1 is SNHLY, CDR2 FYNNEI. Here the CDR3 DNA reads TGTGCCAGCGCGGGGGAACAGGACTTTAATGGCTACACCTTC. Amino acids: CASAGEQDFNGYTF. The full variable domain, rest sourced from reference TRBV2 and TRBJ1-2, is EPEVTQTPSHQVTQMGQEVILRCVPISNHLYFYWYRQILGQKVEFLVSFYNNEISEKSEIFDDQFSVERPDGSNFTLKIRSTKLEDSAMYFCASAGEQDFNGYTFGSGTRLTVV.

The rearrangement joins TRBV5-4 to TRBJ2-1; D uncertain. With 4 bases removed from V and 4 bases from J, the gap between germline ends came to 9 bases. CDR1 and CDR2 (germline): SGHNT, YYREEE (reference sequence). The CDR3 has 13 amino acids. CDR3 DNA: TGTGCCAGCAGCCCAACTGGGTACAATGAGCAGTTCTTC. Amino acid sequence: CASSPTGYNEQFF.

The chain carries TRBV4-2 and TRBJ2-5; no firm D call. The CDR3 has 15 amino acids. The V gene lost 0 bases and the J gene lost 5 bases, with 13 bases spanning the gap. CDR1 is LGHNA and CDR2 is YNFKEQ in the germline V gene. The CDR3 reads CASSQDSGIGETQYF. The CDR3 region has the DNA TGTGCCAGCAGCCAAGATTCGGGTATTGGGGAGACCCAGTACTTC.

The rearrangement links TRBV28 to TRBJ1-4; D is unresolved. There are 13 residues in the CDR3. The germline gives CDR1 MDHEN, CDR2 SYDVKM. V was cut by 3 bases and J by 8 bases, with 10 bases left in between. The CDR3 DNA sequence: TGTGCCAGCAGTTTCCAGATCCAGGAAAAACTGTTTTTT. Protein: CASSFQIQEKLFF.

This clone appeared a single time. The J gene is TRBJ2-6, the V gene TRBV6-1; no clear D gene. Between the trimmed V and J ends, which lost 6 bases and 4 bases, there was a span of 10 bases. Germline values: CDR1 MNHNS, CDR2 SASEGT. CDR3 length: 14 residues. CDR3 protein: CASSPAGGANVLTF. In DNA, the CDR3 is TGTGCCAGCAGCCCCGCCGGGGGGGCCAACGTCCTGACTTTC.

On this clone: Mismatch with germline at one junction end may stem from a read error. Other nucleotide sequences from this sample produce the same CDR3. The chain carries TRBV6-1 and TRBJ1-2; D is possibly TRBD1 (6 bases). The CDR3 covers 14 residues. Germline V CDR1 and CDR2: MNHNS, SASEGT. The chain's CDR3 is CASSEQGVLGGYTF. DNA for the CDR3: TGTGCTAGCAGTGAACAGGGAGTACTAGGTGGCTACACCTTC.

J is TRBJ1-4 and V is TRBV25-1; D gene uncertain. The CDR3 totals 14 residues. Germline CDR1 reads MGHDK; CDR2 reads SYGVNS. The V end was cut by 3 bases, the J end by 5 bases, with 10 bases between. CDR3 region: CASSDQALNEKLFF. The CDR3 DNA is TGTGCCAGCAGTGATCAAGCTCTAAATGAAAAACTGTTTTTT.

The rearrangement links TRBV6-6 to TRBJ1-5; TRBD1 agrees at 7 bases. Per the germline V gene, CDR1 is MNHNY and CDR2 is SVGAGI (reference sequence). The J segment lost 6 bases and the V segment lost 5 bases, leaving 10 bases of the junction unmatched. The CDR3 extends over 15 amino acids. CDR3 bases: TGTGCCAGCAGTCCTTATCGGGACAGTCTTCAGCCCCAGCATTTT. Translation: CASSPYRDSLQPQHF.

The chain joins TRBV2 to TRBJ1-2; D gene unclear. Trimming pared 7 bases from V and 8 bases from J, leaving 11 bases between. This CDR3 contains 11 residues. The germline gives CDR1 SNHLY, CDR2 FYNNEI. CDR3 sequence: CASTSLWGYTF. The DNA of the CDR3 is TGTGCCAGCACCTCCCTCTGGGGCTACACCTTC. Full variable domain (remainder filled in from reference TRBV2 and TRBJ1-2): EPEVTQTPSHQVTQMGQEVILRCVPISNHLYFYWYRQILGQKVEFLVSFYNNEISEKSEIFDDQFSVERPDGSNFTLKIRSTKLEDSAMYFCASTSLWGYTFGSGTRLTVV.

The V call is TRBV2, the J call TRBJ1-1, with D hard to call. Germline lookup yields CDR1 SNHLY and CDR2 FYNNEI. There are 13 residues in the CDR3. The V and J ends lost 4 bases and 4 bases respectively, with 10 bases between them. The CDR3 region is CASSASISTEAFF. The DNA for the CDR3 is TGTGCCAGCAGTGCCTCCATCAGCACTGAAGCTTTCTTT.

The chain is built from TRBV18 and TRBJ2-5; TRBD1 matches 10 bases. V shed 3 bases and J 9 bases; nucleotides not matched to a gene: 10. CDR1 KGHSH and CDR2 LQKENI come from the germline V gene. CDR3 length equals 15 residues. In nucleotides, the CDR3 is TGTGCCAGCTCACCTTCCGGGACAGGGGACATGGCCCAGTACTTC. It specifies CASSPSGTGDMAQYF.

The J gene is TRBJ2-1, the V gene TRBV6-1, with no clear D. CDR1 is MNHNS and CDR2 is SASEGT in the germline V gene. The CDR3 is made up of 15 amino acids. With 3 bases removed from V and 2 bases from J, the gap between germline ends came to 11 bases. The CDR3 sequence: CASSDTSPAYNEQFF. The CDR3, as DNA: TGTGCCAGCAGTGATACATCCCCGGCCTACAATGAGCAGTTCTTC.

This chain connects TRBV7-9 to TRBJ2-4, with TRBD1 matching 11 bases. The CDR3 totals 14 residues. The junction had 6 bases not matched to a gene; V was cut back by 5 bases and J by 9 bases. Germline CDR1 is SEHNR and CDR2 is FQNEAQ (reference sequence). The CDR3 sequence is CASSMGQGEVIQYF. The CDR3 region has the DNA TGTGCCAGCAGCATGGGACAGGGGGAAGTCATTCAGTACTTC.

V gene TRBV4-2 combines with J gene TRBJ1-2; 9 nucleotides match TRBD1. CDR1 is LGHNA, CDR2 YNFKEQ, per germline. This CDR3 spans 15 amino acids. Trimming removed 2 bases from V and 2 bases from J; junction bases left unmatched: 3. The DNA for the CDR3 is TGTGCCAGCAGCCAAACAGGGGGCAGAAACTATGGCTACACCTTC. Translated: CASSQTGGRNYGYTF.

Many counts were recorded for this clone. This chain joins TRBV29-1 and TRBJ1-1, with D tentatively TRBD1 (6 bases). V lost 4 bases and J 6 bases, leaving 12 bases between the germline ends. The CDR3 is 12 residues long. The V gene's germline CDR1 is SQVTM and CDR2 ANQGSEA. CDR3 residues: CSVGGHGAEAFF. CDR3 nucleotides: TGCAGCGTTGGGGGACACGGCGCTGAAGCTTTCTTT.

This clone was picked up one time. For the CDR3, the DNA is TGTGCCAGTAGTCCCCTAGAAGGGGATACGCAGTATTTT. Its translation: CASSPLEGDTQYF. The rearrangement joins TRBV19 to TRBJ2-3, with D uncertain. V was cut by 5 bases and J by 6 bases, with 12 bases left in between. The length of the CDR3 is 13 residues. Germline CDR1 reads LNHDA; CDR2 reads SQIVND (reference sequence).

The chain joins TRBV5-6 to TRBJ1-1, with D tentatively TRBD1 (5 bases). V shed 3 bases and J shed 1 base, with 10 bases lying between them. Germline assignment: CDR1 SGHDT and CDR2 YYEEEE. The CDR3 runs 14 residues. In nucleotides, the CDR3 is TGTGCCAGCAGCTCGGGGCCCGAGAACACTGAAGCTTTCTTT. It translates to CASSSGPENTEAFF.

This CDR3 reads CASSLLQVSSGNTIYF. In DNA, the CDR3 is TGTGCCAGCAGCCTACTACAGGTCAGCTCTGGAAACACCATATATTTT. The chain couples TRBV7-9 to TRBJ1-3, with a tentative D call TRBD1 (5 bases). This CDR3 contains 16 residues. Trimming removed 5 bases at V and 0 bases at J, with 14 bases between. Germline assignment: CDR1 SEHNR and CDR2 FQNEAQ (reference sequence). The variable domain in full, completed from reference TRBV7-9 and TRBJ1-3, reads DTGVSQNPRHKITKRGQNVTFRCDPISEHNRLYWYRQTLGQGPEFLTYFQNEAQLEKSRLLSDRFSAERPKGSFSTLEIQRTEQGDSAMYLCASSLLQVSSGNTIYFGEGSWLTVV.

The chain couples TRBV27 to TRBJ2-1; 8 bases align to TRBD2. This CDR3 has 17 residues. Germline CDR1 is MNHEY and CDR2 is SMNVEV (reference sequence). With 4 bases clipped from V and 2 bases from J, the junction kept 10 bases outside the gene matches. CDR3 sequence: CASSSPVISGTYNEQFF. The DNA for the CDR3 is TGTGCCAGCAGTTCACCGGTAATTAGCGGGACCTACAATGAGCAGTTCTTC.

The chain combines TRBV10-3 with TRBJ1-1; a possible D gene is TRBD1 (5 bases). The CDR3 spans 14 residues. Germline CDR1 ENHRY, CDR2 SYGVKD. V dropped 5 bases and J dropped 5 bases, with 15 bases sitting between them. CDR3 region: CAISSIDSGTEAFF. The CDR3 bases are TGTGCCATCAGTTCCATTGACAGCGGGACTGAAGCTTTCTTT.